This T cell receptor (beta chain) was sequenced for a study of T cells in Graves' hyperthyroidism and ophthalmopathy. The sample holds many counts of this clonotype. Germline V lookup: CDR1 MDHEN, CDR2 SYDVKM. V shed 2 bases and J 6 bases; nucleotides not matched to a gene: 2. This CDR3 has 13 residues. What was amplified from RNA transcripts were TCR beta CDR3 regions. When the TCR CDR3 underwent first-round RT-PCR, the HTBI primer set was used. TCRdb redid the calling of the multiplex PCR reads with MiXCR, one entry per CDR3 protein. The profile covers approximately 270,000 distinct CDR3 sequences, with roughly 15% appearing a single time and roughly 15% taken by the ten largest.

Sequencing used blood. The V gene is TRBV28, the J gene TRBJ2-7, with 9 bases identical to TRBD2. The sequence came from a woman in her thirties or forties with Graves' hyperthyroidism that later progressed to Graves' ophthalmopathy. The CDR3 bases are TGTGCCAGCAGTTTACATAGCGGGAGCGAGCAGTACTTC. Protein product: CASSLHSGSEQYF.